This TCR beta chain was identified in a study of T cell responses to AZD1222 COVID-19 vaccine. Germline CDR1 and CDR2: MNHEY and SVGAGI. The CDR3 runs to 15 residues. The V end lost 2 bases, the J end lost 0 bases, and 9 bases lay between the germline ends. Regarding this clone: The antigen remains undetermined.

Study-level findings and limits: Vaccination with two AZD1222 doses was followed by a rise in Spike-specific TCR breadth and depth. The study sampled repertoires only after the peak T cell response. Just a handful of AZD1222 recipients tested seropositive at baseline.

Sequenced by immunoSEQ multiplex PCR; TCRdb stores in-frame clones only, minus some. The sample has approximately 110,000 clones, 80% to 85% seen once. The receptor was derived from an adult in good health. The sample here was peripheral blood, taken on day 0 of AZD1222 vaccination. The rearrangement links TRBV6-5 to TRBJ2-3; TRBD1 might be the D (6 bases). CDR3 nucleotides: TGTGCCAGCAGTTACGGACAGAGCAGCACAGATACGCAGTATTTT. It specifies CASSYGQSSTDTQYF.